This paragraph reports one T cell receptor (beta chain). This record belongs to a study of blood T cell repertoires in COVID-19. The CDR3 is 13 residues long. Germline CDR1 and CDR2: SNHLY and FYNNEI. Trimming at V came to 2 bases and at J to 5 bases, leaving 2 bases not matched to a gene. Here immunoSEQ multiplex PCR was the method, and the copy in TCRdb shows in-frame clones only, minus some. Of around 250,000 clones listed, about 86% are singletons. The sample comprised PBMCs or T cells enriched from blood (not recorded which). The origin of this receptor is a man aged 30-40 years with acute COVID-19. The genes are TRBV2 and TRBJ2-7; 8 nucleotides match TRBD1. CDR3 residues: CASSETGGHEQYV. The CDR3 DNA reads as TGTGCCAGCAGTGAAACAGGGGGTCACGAGCAGTACGTC.